Following are 17 T cell receptor beta chains from one sample sequenced in a study of regulatory T cells in long-lasting Graves disease. HTBI primers from iRepertoire and Arm-PCR of CDR3 regions yielded the TCR beta libraries. TCRdb reanalysed the multiplex PCR reads using MiXCR and keeps one entry per CDR3 protein. This table has 600,000 to 850,000 distinct CDR3 sequences, 30% appearing once. Indicated time point: persistent/refractory GD, antithyroid drugs over 5 years with positive TRAb. Researchers made the TCR library from RNA that was extracted from PBMCs. This material consisted of peripheral blood mononuclear cells (PBMCs), taken when the disease was refractory, from a patient treated with antithyroid drugs. The source of these receptors is a female donor with Graves disease.

The V and J genes are TRBV5-5 and TRBJ1-4; D gene unclear. The V end lost 0 bases, the J end lost 8 bases, and 5 bases lay between the germline ends. CDR1 is SGHKS, CDR2 YYEKEE, per germline (reference sequence). This CDR3 is built from 12 residues. CDR3 bases: TGTGCCAGCAGCTTGGGATTGGAAAAACTGTTTTTT. Translated, it gives CASSLGLEKLFF.

The rearrangement joins TRBV3-1 to TRBJ2-7; 12 bases fit TRBD2. Germline loops: CDR1 LGHDT, CDR2 YNNKEL (reference sequence). The CDR3 has 14 residues. The V gene end was trimmed by 6 bases and the J gene end by 4 bases; junction bases not matched to a gene: 4. CDR3 residues: CASRRTSGEYEQYF. The CDR3 DNA reads TGTGCCAGCAGGAGGACTAGCGGGGAGTACGAGCAGTACTTC.

This clonotype has at least ten counts. The chain links TRBV7-6 to TRBJ2-5; D is ambiguous. Trimming shortened V by 1 base and J by 2 bases, and 8 bases separated the two germline ends. The CDR3 consists of 14 residues. The V gene's germline CDR1 is SGHVS and CDR2 FNYEAQ. The CDR3 DNA reads as TGTGCCAGCAGCTTAGAGCCGGCACAAGAGACCCAGTACTTC. Its protein product is CASSLEPAQETQYF.

The J gene is TRBJ2-6, the V gene TRBV7-9, with D perhaps matching TRBD1 (6 bases). Germline CDR1 and CDR2: SEHNR and FQNEAQ (reference sequence). V lost 4 bases to trimming and J lost 4 bases, with 14 bases between them. The CDR3 consists of 16 residues. The CDR3 coding sequence is TGTGCCAGCAGCTCATCCCAGGGGTCCGGGGCCAACGTCCTGACTTTC. As protein: CASSSSQGSGANVLTF.

This clonotype has ten or more counts. The chain couples TRBV11-2 to TRBJ1-2; 8 bases match TRBD1. The CDR3 length is 14 residues. CDR1 and CDR2 (germline): SGHAT, FQNNGV. J gave up 4 bases and V 4 bases, and 5 bases lay outside the gene matches. The CDR3 protein is CASSSTGGVYGYTF. The CDR3 nucleotides are TGTGCCAGCAGCTCAACAGGGGGAGTCTATGGCTACACCTTC.

The chain recombines TRBV6-1 with TRBJ1-2; D perhaps matches TRBD1 (6 bases). V lost 4 bases, J lost 3 bases, and 15 bases lay in between. Germline loops: CDR1 MNHNS, CDR2 SASEGT. The CDR3 has 15 amino acids. CDR3 residues: CASSAPLGGYYGYTF. Written as DNA, the CDR3 is TGTGCCAGCAGTGCCCCCCTAGGGGGGTACTATGGCTACACCTTC.

This clonotype was found many times. The V call is TRBV28, the J call TRBJ1-1, with 9 bases fitting TRBD1. The CDR3 is made up of 16 amino acids. Germline CDR1 and CDR2: MDHEN and SYDVKM. V was clipped by 6 bases and J by 5 bases; unmatched bases: 13. The CDR3: CASSHGLGQGKTEAFF. The CDR3 DNA reads TGTGCCAGCAGCCACGGCTTGGGACAGGGAAAAACTGAAGCTTTCTTT.

The rearrangement uses TRBV19 and TRBJ1-5, with TRBD1 identical over 8 bases. CDR1 is LNHDA, CDR2 SQIVND, per germline (reference sequence). The CDR3 totals 14 residues. Trimming at V came to 7 bases and at J to 5 bases, leaving 7 bases not matched to a gene. The CDR3 sequence: CASKSQGGHQPQHF. DNA for the CDR3: TGTGCCAGTAAATCACAGGGGGGCCATCAGCCCCAGCATTTT.

CDR3 region: CASSYKVPYEQYF. The CDR3, as DNA: TGTGCCAGCAGTTACAAGGTTCCCTACGAGCAGTACTTC. The chain links TRBV6-7 to TRBJ2-7; D unresolved. TRBV6-7 is given ORF status, its function remaining uncertain. The CDR3 has 13 amino acids. V was shortened by 2 bases and J by 2 bases, with 7 bases between the two germline ends.

This rearrangement joins TRBV7-7 to TRBJ2-5, with 7 nucleotides matching TRBD1. CDR3 size: 14 residues. V was clipped by 8 bases and J by 4 bases; unmatched bases: 10. Germline CDR1 is SSHAT and CDR2 is FNYEAQ (reference sequence). The CDR3 here is CASSRTGPGETQYF. The CDR3 region has the DNA TGTGCCAGCTCCCGGACAGGCCCCGGAGAGACCCAGTACTTC. Full variable domain (outside the CDR3, taken from reference TRBV7-7 and TRBJ2-5): GAGVSQSPRYKVTKRGQDVTLRCDPISSHATLYWYQQALGQGPEFLTYFNYEAQPDKSGLPSDRFSAERPEGSISTLTIQRTEQRDSAMYRCASSRTGPGETQYFGPGTRLLVL.

Many counts were recorded for this clonotype. The J gene is TRBJ1-2, the V gene TRBV6-2 or TRBV6-3; D is perhaps TRBD1 (6 bases). V was shortened by 5 bases and J by 0 bases, with 7 bases between the two germline ends. Germline V gene sequence: CDR1 MNHEY, CDR2 SVGEGT. CDR3 size: 13 residues. The CDR3 here is CASSHRANYGYTF. DNA for the CDR3: TGTGCCAGCAGTCACAGGGCTAACTATGGCTACACCTTC.

V gene TRBV7-6 combines with J gene TRBJ2-7; TRBD1 or TRBD2 may be the D gene (6 bases each). The germline V and J ends were trimmed by 5 bases and 1 base, with 27 bases remaining between them. There are 19 residues in the CDR3. The germline V gene encodes CDR1 SGHVS and CDR2 FNYEAQ. CDR3 protein: CASSLRDHRGRRGSYEQYF. The CDR3 region has the DNA TGTGCCAGCAGCCTGCGGGACCACCGGGGTCGGAGGGGGTCCTACGAGCAGTACTTC. The whole variable domain, filled in from reference TRBV7-6 and TRBJ2-7, reads GAGVSQSPRYKVTKRGQDVALRCDPISGHVSLYWYRQALGQGPEFLTYFNYEAQQDKSGLPNDRFSAERPEGSISTLTIQRTEQRDSAMYRCASSLRDHRGRRGSYEQYFGPGTRLTVT.

The chain recombines TRBV7-3 with TRBJ1-2; maybe TRBD1 (6 bases). Germline values: CDR1 SGHTA, CDR2 FQGTGA. The CDR3 is 15 residues long. The V end lost 6 bases, the J end lost 6 bases, and 20 bases lay between the germline ends. The CDR3 nucleotides are TGTGCCAGCAGTGCCCCGGGGGCAGCAAGCAATGGCTACACCTTC. Amino acid sequence: CASSAPGAASNGYTF.

Concerning this clonotype: It is likely a read error, because the conserved phenylalanine at the end of the CDR3 is missing. The chain recombines TRBV12-3 or TRBV12-4 with TRBJ2-5; maybe TRBD2 (6 bases). The V end was cut by 6 bases, the J end by 1 base, with 15 bases between. This CDR3 region has 15 residues. Here the CDR3 reads CASSPLSGFQETQYL. DNA of the CDR3: TGTGCCAGCAGCCCTCTTAGCGGATTCCAAGAGACCCAGTACCTC.

The chain recombines TRBV20-1 with TRBJ1-2; D possibly corresponds to TRBD1 (6 bases). The V gene lost 0 bases and the J gene lost 4 bases, with 12 bases spanning the gap. Looked up from germline, CDR1 is DFQATT and CDR2 is SNEGSKA (reference sequence). CDR3 size: 14 residues. The CDR3 region has the DNA TGCAGTGCTAGAGAGGGGACACCTCCCTATGGCTACACCTTC. Translating it yields CSAREGTPPYGYTF.

The genes are TRBV3-1 and TRBJ2-1; D gene unclear. The CDR3 is 13 amino acids. The V and J ends lost 1 base and 12 bases respectively, with 13 bases between them. Per germline, CDR1 LGHDT and CDR2 YNNKEL (reference sequence). The CDR3 DNA reads TGTGCCAGCAGCCAAGGTGTGGTTACAGCGCAGTTCTTC. Protein: CASSQGVVTAQFF.

The rearrangement uses TRBV28 and TRBJ1-5, with a weak D call TRBD1 (5 bases). V lost 6 bases and J lost 5, with 23 bases in between. CDR3 length: 17 amino acids. CDR1 MDHEN and CDR2 SYDVKM come from the germline V gene. CDR3 bases: TGTGCCAGCAGCCCCACTCTTGGAGGGGCAAGTTATCAGCCCCAGCATTTT. This encodes CASSPTLGGASYQPQHF.